The sequence of this T cell receptor (beta chain) was determined in a study of T-cell reconstitution after alpha-beta-depleted transplantation in children. This clonotype was seen only a few times. Antigen unknown. CDR3 length equals 12 residues. The ends lost 6 bases at V and 9 bases at J; junction bases unmatched: 4. During its preparation, the TCRbeta library received unique molecular identifiers. Using its own MiXCR run on the PCR reads, TCRdb lists one record per CDR3 protein. Here the sample spans about a million distinct CDR3 sequences, roughly 29% being singletons. Study-wide points: Several hundred graft clones that had expanded were reportedly the source of alpha-beta T cells about two months after transplant. From newly produced T cells came most of the T-cell counts and diversity one year after transplant.

This clonotype was obtained from a boy less than two years old who had a stem cell transplant for SCID, so the T cells may come from the graft donor. J is TRBJ2-1 and V is TRBV12-3 or TRBV12-4; 8 bases match TRBD1. Sequences were derived from PBMCs, mostly from graft donor cells, sampled 360 days after TCRalphabeta/CD19-depleted stem cell transplant. The CDR3 here is CASSQGAPEQFF. The CDR3 DNA reads TGTGCCAGCAGCCAGGGGGCGCCTGAGCAGTTCTTC.